This entry describes one T cell receptor beta chain. Its antigen is unidentified. The germline V gene has CDR1 MGHRA and CDR2 YSYEKL. V lost 5 bases, J lost 0 bases, and 12 bases stayed unmatched. The CDR3 runs 19 residues. Treatment specified: approximately 10-day PBMC culture with coronavirus spike peptide pools or control peptides (ViraFEST assay). These data originate in a study of vaccination and CD4 T cells after COVID-19. At the level of the study: Culture controls were given either a CEFX pool, an HIV-1 Nef pool, or no peptide.

The Oncomine TCR Beta short-read assay was applied to DNA of cultured CD4+ T cells. TCRdb recomputed calls from the PCR reads with MiXCR, one row per CDR3 protein. Here the sample spans about 12,000 distinct CDR3 sequences, roughly 75% being singletons. The sequenced sample consisted of CD4+ T cells from blood, cultured in vitro. The TCR sequence derives from a human donor who had recovered from COVID-19. V is TRBV4-1 and J is TRBJ2-3; 12 nucleotides line up with TRBD2. CDR3 DNA: TGCGCCAGCAGCGCTCCGGGACTAGCGGGCAAGCCTAGCACAGATACGCAGTATTTT. This codes for CASSAPGLAGKPSTDTQYF.